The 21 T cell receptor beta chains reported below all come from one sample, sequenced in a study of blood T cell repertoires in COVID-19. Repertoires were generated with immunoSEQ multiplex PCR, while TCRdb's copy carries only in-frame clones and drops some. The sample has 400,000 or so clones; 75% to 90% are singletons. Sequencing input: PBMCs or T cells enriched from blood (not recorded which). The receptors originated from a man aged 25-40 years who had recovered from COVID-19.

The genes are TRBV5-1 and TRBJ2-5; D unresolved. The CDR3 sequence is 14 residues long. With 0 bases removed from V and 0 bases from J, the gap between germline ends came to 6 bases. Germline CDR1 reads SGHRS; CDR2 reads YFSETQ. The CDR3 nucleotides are TGCGCCAGCAGCTTGGGGGCCGACCAAGAGACCCAGTACTTC. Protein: CASSLGADQETQYF.

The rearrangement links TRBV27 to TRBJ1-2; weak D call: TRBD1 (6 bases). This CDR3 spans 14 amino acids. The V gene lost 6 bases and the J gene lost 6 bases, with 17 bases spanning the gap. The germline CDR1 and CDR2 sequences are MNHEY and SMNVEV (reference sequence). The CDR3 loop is CASRTWGGLDGYTF. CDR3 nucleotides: TGTGCCAGCAGGACCTGGGGGGGGCTAGATGGCTACACCTTC.

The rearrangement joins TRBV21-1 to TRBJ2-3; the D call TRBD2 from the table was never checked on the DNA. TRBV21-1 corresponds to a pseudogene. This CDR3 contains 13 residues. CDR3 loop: CASSRAGGGTQYF. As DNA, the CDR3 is TGTGCCAGCAGTCGGGCCGGTGGAGGCACGCAGTATTTT.

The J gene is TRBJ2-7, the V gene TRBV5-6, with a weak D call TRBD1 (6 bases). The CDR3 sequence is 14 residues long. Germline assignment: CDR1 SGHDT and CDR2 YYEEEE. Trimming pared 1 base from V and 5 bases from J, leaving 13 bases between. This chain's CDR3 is CASSLPGVKDEQYF. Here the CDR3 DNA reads TGTGCCAGCAGCTTGCCAGGGGTCAAAGACGAGCAGTACTTC.

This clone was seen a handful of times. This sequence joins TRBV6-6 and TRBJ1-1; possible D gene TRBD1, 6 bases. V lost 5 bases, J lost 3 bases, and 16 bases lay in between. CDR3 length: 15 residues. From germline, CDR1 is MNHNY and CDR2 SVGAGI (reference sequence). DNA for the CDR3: TGTGCCAGCAGTCGATCCGGGACAATGGACACTGAAGCTTTCTTT. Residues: CASSRSGTMDTEAFF.

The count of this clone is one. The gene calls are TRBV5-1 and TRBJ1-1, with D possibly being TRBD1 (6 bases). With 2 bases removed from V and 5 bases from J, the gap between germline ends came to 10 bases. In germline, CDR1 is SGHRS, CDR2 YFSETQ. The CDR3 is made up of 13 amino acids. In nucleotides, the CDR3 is TGCGCCAGCAGCTTTACACAGGGAACTGAAGCTTTCTTT. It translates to CASSFTQGTEAFF.

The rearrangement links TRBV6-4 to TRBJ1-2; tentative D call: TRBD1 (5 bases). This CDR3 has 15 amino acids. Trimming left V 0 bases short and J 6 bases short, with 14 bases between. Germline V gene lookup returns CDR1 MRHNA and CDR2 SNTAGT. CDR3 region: CASSDSNTGGHGYTF. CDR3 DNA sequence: TGTGCCAGCAGTGACTCTAACACGGGGGGACATGGCTACACCTTC.

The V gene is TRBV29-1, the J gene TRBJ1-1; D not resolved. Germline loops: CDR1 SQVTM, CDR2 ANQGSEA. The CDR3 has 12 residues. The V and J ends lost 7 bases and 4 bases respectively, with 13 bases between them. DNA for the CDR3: TGCAGCGCTGGACGGGGAGCCACTGAAGCTTTCTTT. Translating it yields CSAGRGATEAFF.

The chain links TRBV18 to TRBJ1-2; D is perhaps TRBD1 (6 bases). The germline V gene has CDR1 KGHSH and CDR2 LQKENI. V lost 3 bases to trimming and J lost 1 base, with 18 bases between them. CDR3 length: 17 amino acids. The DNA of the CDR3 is TGTGCCAGCTCACCGGGGACACCACAAAACCTTAACTATGGCTACACCTTC. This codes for CASSPGTPQNLNYGYTF.

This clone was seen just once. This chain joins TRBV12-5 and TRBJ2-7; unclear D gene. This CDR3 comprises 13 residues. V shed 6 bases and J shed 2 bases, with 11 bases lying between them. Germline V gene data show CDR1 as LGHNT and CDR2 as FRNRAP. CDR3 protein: CASGNGEAYEQYF. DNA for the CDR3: TGTGCTAGTGGGAACGGAGAAGCCTACGAGCAGTACTTC.

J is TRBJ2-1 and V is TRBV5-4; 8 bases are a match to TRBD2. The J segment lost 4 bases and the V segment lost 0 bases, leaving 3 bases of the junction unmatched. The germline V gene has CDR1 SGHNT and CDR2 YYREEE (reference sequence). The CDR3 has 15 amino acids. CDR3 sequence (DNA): TGTGCCAGCAGCTTGGCGGGAGGGGGGTACAATGAGCAGTTCTTC. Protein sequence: CASSLAGGGYNEQFF.

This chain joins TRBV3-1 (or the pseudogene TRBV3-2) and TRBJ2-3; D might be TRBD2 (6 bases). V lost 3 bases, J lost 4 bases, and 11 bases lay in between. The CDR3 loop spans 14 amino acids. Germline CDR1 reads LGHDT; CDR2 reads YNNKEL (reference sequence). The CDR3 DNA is TGTGCCAGCAGCCAGCGGGGAGGCGCAGATACGCAGTATTTT. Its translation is CASSQRGGADTQYF.

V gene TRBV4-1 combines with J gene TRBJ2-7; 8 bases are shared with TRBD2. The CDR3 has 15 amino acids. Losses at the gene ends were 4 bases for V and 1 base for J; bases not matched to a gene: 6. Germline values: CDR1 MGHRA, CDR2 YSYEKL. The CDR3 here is CASSRAGDWSYEQYF. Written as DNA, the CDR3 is TGCGCCAGCAGCCGAGCGGGGGATTGGTCCTACGAGCAGTACTTC.

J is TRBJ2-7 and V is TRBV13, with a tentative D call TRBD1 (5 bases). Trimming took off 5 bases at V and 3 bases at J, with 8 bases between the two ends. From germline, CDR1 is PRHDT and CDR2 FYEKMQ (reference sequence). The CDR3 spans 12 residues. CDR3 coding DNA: TGTGCCAGCAGCACTACAGGCTACGAGCAGTACTTC. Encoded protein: CASSTTGYEQYF.

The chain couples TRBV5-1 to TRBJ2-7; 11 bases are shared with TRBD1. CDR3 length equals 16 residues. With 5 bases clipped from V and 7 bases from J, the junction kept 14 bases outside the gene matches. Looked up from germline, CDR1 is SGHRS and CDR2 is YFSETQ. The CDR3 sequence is CASSLDLGQGAGEQYF. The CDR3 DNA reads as TGCGCCAGCAGTCTGGATCTCGGACAGGGGGCGGGGGAGCAGTACTTC.

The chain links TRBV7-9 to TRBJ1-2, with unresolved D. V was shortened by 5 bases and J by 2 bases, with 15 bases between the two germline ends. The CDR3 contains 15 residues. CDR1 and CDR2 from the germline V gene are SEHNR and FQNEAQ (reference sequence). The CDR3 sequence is CASSPNPGDNYGYTF. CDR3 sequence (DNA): TGTGCCAGCAGCCCTAATCCGGGAGACAACTATGGCTACACCTTC.

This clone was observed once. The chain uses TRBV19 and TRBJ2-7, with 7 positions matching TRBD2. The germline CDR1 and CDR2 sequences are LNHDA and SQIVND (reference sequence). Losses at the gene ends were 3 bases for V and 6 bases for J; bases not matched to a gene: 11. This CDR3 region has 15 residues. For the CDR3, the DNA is TGTGCCAGTAGTATGATCCCACGGGGGAGGGGCGAGCAGTACTTC. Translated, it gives CASSMIPRGRGEQYF.

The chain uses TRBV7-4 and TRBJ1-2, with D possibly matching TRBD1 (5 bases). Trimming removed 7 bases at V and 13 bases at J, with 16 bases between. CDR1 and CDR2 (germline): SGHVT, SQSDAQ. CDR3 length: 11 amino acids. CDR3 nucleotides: TGTGCCAGCACTCTTGGGGGGGTGCGCACCTTC. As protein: CASTLGGVRTF.

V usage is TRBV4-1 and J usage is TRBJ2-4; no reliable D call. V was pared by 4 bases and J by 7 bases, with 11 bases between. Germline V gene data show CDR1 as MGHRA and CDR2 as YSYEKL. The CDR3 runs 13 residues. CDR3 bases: TGCGCCAGCAGCCCCAACAGTATGAACATTCAGTACTTC. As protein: CASSPNSMNIQYF.

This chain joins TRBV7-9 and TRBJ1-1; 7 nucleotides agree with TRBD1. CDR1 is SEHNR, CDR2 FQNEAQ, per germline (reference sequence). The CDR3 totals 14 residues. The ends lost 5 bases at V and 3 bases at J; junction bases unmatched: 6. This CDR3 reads CASSPRQGYTEAFF. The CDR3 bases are TGTGCCAGCAGCCCCCGACAGGGTTACACTGAAGCTTTCTTT. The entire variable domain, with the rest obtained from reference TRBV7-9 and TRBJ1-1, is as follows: DTGVSQNPRHKITKRGQNVTFRCDPISEHNRLYWYRQTLGQGPEFLTYFQNEAQLEKSRLLSDRFSAERPKGSFSTLEIQRTEQGDSAMYLCASSPRQGYTEAFFGQGTRLTVV.

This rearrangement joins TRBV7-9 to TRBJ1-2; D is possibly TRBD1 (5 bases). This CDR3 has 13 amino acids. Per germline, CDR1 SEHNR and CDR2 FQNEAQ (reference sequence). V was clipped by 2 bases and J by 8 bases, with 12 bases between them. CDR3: CASSLRVTAGYTF. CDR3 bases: TGTGCCAGCAGCTTAAGGGTGACAGCAGGCTACACCTTC. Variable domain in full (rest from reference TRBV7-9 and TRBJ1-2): DTGVSQNPRHKITKRGQNVTFRCDPISEHNRLYWYRQTLGQGPEFLTYFQNEAQLEKSRLLSDRFSAERPKGSFSTLEIQRTEQGDSAMYLCASSLRVTAGYTFGSGTRLTVV.